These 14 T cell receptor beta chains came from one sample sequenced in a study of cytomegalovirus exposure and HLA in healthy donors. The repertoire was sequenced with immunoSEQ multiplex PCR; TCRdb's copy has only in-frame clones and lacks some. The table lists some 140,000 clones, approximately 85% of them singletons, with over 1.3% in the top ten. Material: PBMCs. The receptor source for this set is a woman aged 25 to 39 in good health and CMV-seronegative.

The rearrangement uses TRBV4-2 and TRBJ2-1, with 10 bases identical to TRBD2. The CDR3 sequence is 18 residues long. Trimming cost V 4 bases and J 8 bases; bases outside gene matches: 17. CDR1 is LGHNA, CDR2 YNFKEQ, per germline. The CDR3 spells CASSLRGVSGGTPYEQFF. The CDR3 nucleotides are TGTGCCAGCAGCCTTAGAGGTGTTAGCGGGGGGACTCCCTATGAGCAGTTCTTC.

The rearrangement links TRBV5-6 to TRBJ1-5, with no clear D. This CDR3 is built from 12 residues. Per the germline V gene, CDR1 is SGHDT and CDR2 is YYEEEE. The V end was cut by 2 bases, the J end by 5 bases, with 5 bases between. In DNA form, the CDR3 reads TGTGCCAGCAGCTTCAGTGATCAGCCCCAGCATTTT. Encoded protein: CASSFSDQPQHF.

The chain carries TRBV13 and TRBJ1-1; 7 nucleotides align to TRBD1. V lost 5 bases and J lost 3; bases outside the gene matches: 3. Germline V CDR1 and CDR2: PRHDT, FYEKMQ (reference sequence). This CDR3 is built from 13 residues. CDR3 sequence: CASSTGVHTEAFF. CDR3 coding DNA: TGTGCCAGCAGCACAGGGGTGCACACTGAAGCTTTCTTT.

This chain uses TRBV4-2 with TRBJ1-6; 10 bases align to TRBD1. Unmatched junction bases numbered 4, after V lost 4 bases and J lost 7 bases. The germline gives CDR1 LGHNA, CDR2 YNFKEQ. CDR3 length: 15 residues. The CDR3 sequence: CASSLGQGENSPLHF. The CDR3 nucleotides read TGTGCCAGCAGCCTTGGACAGGGGGAAAATTCACCCCTCCACTTT.

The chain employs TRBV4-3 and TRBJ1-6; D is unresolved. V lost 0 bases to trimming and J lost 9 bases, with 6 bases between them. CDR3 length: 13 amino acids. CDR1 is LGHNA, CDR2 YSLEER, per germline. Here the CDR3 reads CASSQDEFSPLHF. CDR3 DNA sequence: TGCGCCAGCAGCCAAGATGAGTTTTCACCCCTCCACTTT.

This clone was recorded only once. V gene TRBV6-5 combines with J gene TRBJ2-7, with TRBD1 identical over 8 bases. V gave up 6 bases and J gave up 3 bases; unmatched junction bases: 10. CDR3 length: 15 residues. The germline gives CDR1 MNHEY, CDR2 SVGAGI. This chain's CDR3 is CASSPGQGAFYEQYF. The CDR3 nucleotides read TGTGCCAGCAGCCCCGGCCAGGGGGCTTTCTACGAGCAGTACTTC.

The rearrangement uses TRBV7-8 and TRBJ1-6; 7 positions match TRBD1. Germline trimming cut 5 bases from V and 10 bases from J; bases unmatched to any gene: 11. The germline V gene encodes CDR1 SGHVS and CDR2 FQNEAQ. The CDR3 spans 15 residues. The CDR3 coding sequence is TGTGCCAGCAGCAAGACCAGAGGGGGCAGATCACCCCTCCACTTT. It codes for CASSKTRGGRSPLHF. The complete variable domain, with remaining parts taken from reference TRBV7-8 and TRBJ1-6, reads GAGVSQSPRYKVAKRGQDVALRCDPISGHVSLFWYQQALGQGPEFLTYFQNEAQLDKSGLPSDRFFAERPEGSVSTLKIQRTQQEDSAVYLCASSKTRGGRSPLHFGNGTRLTVT.

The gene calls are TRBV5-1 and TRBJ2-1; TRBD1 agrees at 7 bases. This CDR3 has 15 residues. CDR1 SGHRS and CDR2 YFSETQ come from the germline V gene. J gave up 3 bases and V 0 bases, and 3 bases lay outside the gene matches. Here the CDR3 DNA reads TGCGCCAGCAGCTTGGGCCAGGGGGACTACAATGAGCAGTTCTTC. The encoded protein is CASSLGQGDYNEQFF.

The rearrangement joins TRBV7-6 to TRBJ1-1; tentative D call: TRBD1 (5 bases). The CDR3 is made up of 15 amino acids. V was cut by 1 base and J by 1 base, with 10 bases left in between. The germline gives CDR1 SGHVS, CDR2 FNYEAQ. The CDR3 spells CASSLEPGKNTEAFF. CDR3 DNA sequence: TGTGCCAGCAGCTTAGAGCCAGGGAAGAACACTGAAGCTTTCTTT.

Here the CDR3 reads CASSLYSPIVNYGYTF. The CDR3 bases are TGTGCCAGCAGCTTATACAGTCCCATTGTTAACTATGGCTACACCTTC. The rearrangement uses TRBV7-2 and TRBJ1-2; D uncertain. The CDR3 is 16 residues long. Per germline, CDR1 SGHTA and CDR2 FQGNSA. With 2 bases removed from V and 1 base from J, the gap between germline ends came to 14 bases.

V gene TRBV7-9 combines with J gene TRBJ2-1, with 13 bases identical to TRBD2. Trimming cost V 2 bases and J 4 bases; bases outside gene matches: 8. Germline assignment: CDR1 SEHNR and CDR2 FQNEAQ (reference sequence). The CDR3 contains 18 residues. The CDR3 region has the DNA TGTGCCAGCAGCTTAACCATGACTAGCGGGGGGTTTTACAATGAGCAGTTCTTC. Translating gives CASSLTMTSGGFYNEQFF.

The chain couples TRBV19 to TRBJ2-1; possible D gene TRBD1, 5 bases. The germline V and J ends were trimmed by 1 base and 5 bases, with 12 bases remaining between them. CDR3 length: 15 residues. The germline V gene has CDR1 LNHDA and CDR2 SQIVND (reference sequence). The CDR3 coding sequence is TGTGCCAGTAGTATAGGGCAGGGTAAGAACAATGAGCAGTTCTTC. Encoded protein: CASSIGQGKNNEQFF.

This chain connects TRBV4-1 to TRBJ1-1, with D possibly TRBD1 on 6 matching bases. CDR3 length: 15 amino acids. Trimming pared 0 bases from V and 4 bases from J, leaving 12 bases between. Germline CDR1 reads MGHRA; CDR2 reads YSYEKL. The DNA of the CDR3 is TGCGCCAGCAGCCAAGAAGGGCAGGGGTTCACTGAAGCTTTCTTT. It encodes CASSQEGQGFTEAFF.

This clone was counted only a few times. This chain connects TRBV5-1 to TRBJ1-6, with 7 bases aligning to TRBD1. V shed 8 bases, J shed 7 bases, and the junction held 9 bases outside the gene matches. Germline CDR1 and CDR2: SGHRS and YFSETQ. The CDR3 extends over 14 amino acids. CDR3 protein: CARIDRERNSPLHF. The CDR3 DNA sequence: TGCGCCAGGATCGACAGGGAAAGAAATTCACCCCTCCACTTT.